This T cell receptor beta chain was identified during a study of T cells in women clearing cervical HPV infection. Whole-study results and caveats: Controls had more TRBV6-7 (0.16%) than cases (about 0.11%). T-cell numbers per sample were unknown and may explain richness differences.

This CDR3 spans 17 amino acids. Germline CDR1 is SNHLY and CDR2 is FYNNEI. V lost 5 bases to trimming and J lost 0 bases, with 16 bases between them. TCRdb's table, derived via immunoSEQ multiplex PCR, lists solely in-frame clones and lacks some. This listing includes more than 20,000 clones. On this clone itself: What it binds is unknown. The read terminates 3 residues before the CDR3 end, so the remaining end is supplied by the germline J gene.

The specimen sequenced was blood buffy coat. This receptor was obtained from a woman between 18 and 75 years old with a cervical HPV16 infection that either progressed to CIN3+ or cleared (not recorded which). The gene calls are TRBV2 and TRBJ1-4, with D perhaps TRBD1 (6 bases). The CDR3 region is CASSLQGKIATNEKLFF. Partial CDR3 DNA: TGTGCCAGCAGTCTACAGGGAAAGATAGCAACTAATGAAAAA.